This entry concerns a single T cell receptor (beta chain). Per the original methods: Counts of nucleated cells, estimated from reference gene primer amplification, were obtained. Repertoires were generated with immunoSEQ multiplex PCR, while TCRdb's copy carries only in-frame clones and drops some. Clone size and the V and J calls come from that table; the DNA yielded D and trimming. The sample includes over 250,000 clones, over 65% seen only once; the top ten take over 3%. Looked up from germline, CDR1 is MNHEY and CDR2 is SVGEGT. CDR3 length: 15 amino acids. Between the trimmed V and J ends, which lost 5 bases and 3 bases, there was a span of 11 bases. This specimen comes from a study of blood T cell repertoires in COVID-19.

The V gene is TRBV6-2 or TRBV6-3, the J gene TRBJ2-6; D is perhaps TRBD1 (6 bases). The receptor was isolated from a woman over 75 with acute or convalescent COVID-19. The sequenced sample consisted of peripheral blood. CDR3 amino acids: CASSLGGLGANVLTF. CDR3 nucleotides: TGTGCCAGCAGTCTTGGGGGCCTTGGGGCCAACGTCCTGACTTTC.